Below, 27 T cell receptor beta chains from the same sample are listed, as sequenced in a study of beta chain features in type 1 diabetes. Expressed TCRB transcripts were sequenced after all isolated RNA was converted to cDNA. The data were produced by immunoSEQ multiplex PCR, yet TCRdb's version contains in-frame clones alone and is incomplete. The sample has 200,000 to 250,000 clones, 7.5% to 10% seen once; the top ten hold about 0.03%. Sequencing was carried out using naive CD4+ T cells from blood. Every receptor here comes from a woman aged 18-29 years in good health.

V gene TRBV30 combines with J gene TRBJ1-4; unclear D gene. Trimming removed 0 bases at V and 6 bases at J, with 5 bases between. The CDR3 extends over 12 amino acids. Germline V gene lookup returns CDR1 GTSNPN and CDR2 SVGIG (reference sequence). The DNA for the CDR3 is TGTGCCTGGAGTGTCCTAGATGAAAAACTGTTTTTT. This translates into CAWSVLDEKLFF.

This clone has a handful of counts. V gene TRBV7-8 combines with J gene TRBJ2-1; 8 bases align to TRBD1. V lost 1 base to trimming and J lost 3 bases; unmatched junction nucleotides: 17. CDR1 SGHVS and CDR2 FQNEAQ come from the germline V gene. CDR3 size: 20 residues. The CDR3 protein is CASSLVPPVDRDRIYNEQFF. CDR3 bases: TGTGCCAGCAGCTTAGTCCCCCCGGTGGATCGGGACAGGATCTACAATGAGCAGTTCTTC.

DNA for the CDR3: TGTGCCAGCAGTGAAATGCGCGGGAAGACCTACGAGCAGTACTTC. Protein product: CASSEMRGKTYEQYF. J is TRBJ2-7 and V is TRBV6-1, with D perhaps matching TRBD2 (6 bases). The CDR3 consists of 15 residues. Germline lookup yields CDR1 MNHNS and CDR2 SASEGT. V lost 2 bases, J lost 2 bases, and 13 bases lay in between.

This rearrangement joins TRBV25-1 to TRBJ2-3, with 7 bases that match TRBD1. Germline CDR1 is MGHDK and CDR2 is SYGVNS. Trimming at V came to 5 bases and at J to 0 bases, leaving 5 bases not matched to a gene. The CDR3 runs to 15 residues. CDR3 in amino acids: CASSLEGASTDTQYF. As DNA, the CDR3 is TGTGCCAGCAGTCTTGAGGGGGCGAGCACAGATACGCAGTATTTT.

This clone was observed a handful of times. The rearrangement links TRBV11-2 to TRBJ1-6; tentative D call: TRBD1 (6 bases). With 5 bases removed from V and 10 bases from J, the gap between germline ends came to 15 bases. The CDR3 runs 14 residues. CDR1 is SGHAT, CDR2 FQNNGV, per germline. The CDR3 DNA sequence: TGTGCCAGCAGCGCAGTTAGGACAGACTCACCCCTCCACTTT. Protein: CASSAVRTDSPLHF. The variable domain in full, completed from reference TRBV11-2 and TRBJ1-6, reads EAGVAQSPRYKIIEKRQSVAFWCNPISGHATLYWYQQILGQGPKLLIQFQNNGVVDDSQLPKDRFSAERLKGVDSTLKIQPAKLEDSAVYLCASSAVRTDSPLHFGNGTRLTVT.

V gene TRBV13 combines with J gene TRBJ1-2; D is unclear. V lost 1 base to trimming and J lost 8 bases, with 17 bases between them. CDR1 and CDR2 (germline): PRHDT, FYEKMQ (reference sequence). The CDR3 runs to 15 residues. In nucleotides, the CDR3 is TGTGCCAGCAGCTTAGAAGATGGCCGCCGTTGGGGCTACACCTTC. This gives the protein CASSLEDGRRWGYTF.

Only a few counts were recorded for this clone. This chain links TRBV25-1 with TRBJ2-5; a weak D match, TRBD2 (6 bases). Germline V CDR1 and CDR2: MGHDK, SYGVNS. The CDR3 has 13 amino acids. The V end lost 2 bases, the J end lost 5 bases, and 9 bases lay between the germline ends. This CDR3 is CASSEPGRETQYF. The CDR3 DNA is TGTGCCAGCAGTGAACCGGGGAGGGAGACCCAGTACTTC.

The genes are TRBV18 and TRBJ1-4; D perhaps matches TRBD1 (6 bases). Trimming pared 4 bases from V and 7 bases from J, leaving 13 bases between. The CDR3 consists of 14 residues. Looked up from germline, CDR1 is KGHSH and CDR2 is LQKENI. DNA for the CDR3: TGTGCCAGCTCACGGGACAAGGGGCGTGAAAAACTGTTTTTT. This gives the protein CASSRDKGREKLFF.

This clone was counted only a few times. The rearrangement joins TRBV5-4 to TRBJ2-1, with 8 bases aligning to TRBD2. This CDR3 comprises 15 residues. Per germline, CDR1 SGHNT and CDR2 YYREEE (reference sequence). The V segment lost 4 bases and the J segment 3 bases; nucleotides outside the gene matches: 6. The CDR3 coding sequence is TGTGCCAGCAGCCTTGCGGGAGGAGGCTACAATGAGCAGTTCTTC. Translating gives CASSLAGGGYNEQFF.

The chain joins TRBV7-3 to TRBJ1-1; D call uncertain. Germline V gene data show CDR1 as SGHTA and CDR2 as FQGTGA. The CDR3 contains 11 residues. V was shortened by 2 bases and J by 10 bases, with 8 bases between the two germline ends. The CDR3 DNA follows: TGTGCCAGCAGCTTAGATGGAGTAGCTTTCTTT. Protein sequence: CASSLDGVAFF.

This clone was counted between two and nine times. The CDR3 bases are TGTGCCAGCAGTTACTTGACTAGCGGGAGGAACGAGCAGTACTTC. Encoded protein: CASSYLTSGRNEQYF. The genes are TRBV6-6 and TRBJ2-7, with 13 positions matching TRBD2. V lost 1 base and J lost 5; bases outside the gene matches: 2. In germline, CDR1 is MNHNY, CDR2 SVGAGI (reference sequence). This CDR3 region has 15 residues.

This chain joins TRBV7-3 and TRBJ1-1; D not certain. The CDR3 length is 13 residues. Trimming left V 6 bases short and J 5 bases short, with 13 bases between. Germline V lookup: CDR1 SGHTA, CDR2 FQGTGA. The CDR3 loop is CASSSTVGTEAFF. For the CDR3, the DNA is TGTGCCAGCAGTTCCACGGTCGGGACTGAAGCTTTCTTT.

This clone was counted between two and nine times. This chain joins TRBV4-2 and TRBJ2-3, with 16 bases lining up with TRBD2. The CDR3 is 18 amino acids. The germline V gene encodes CDR1 LGHNA and CDR2 YNFKEQ. V trimming: 3 bases; J trimming: 4 bases; junction bases outside the gene matches: 7. CDR3 in DNA: TGTGCCAGCAGCCAGGGACTAGCGGGAGGGTCCGTTTCAGATACGCAGTATTTT. Translating it yields CASSQGLAGGSVSDTQYF.

V is TRBV2 and J is TRBJ2-1; 13 bases map to TRBD2. V was clipped by 6 bases and J by 5 bases; unmatched bases: 4. The germline gives CDR1 SNHLY, CDR2 FYNNEI. The CDR3 contains 15 residues. The CDR3 loop is CASSPGLAGDNEQFF. The CDR3 coding sequence is TGTGCCAGCAGCCCTGGACTAGCGGGAGACAATGAGCAGTTCTTC.

Many counts were recorded for this clone. The rearrangement uses TRBV14 and TRBJ2-1; no firm D call. The CDR3 sequence is 11 residues long. Germline CDR1 reads SGHDN; CDR2 reads FVKESK. Trimming stripped 0 bases from V and 9 bases from J, with 3 bases between. CDR3 residues: CASSQELEQFF. DNA for the CDR3: TGTGCCAGCAGCCAAGAACTTGAGCAGTTCTTC.

This chain uses TRBV7-9 with TRBJ1-1, with D perhaps matching TRBD1 (5 bases). Per the germline V gene, CDR1 is SEHNR and CDR2 is FQNEAQ (reference sequence). The ends were cut back, 5 bases at V and 1 base at J, with 17 bases in the middle. The CDR3 covers 16 residues. The CDR3 loop reads CASSPRRGGANTEAFF. CDR3 DNA: TGTGCCAGCAGCCCTAGGCGGGGCGGAGCGAACACTGAAGCTTTCTTT.

This clone was observed many times. This sequence joins TRBV19 and TRBJ2-7; 12 bases fit TRBD2. The CDR3 covers 15 residues. CDR1 is LNHDA, CDR2 SQIVND, per germline (reference sequence). V shed 4 bases, J shed 1 base, and the junction held 2 bases outside the gene matches. Here the CDR3 reads CASSTGLAGSYEQYF. The CDR3 region has the DNA TGTGCCAGTAGTACCGGACTAGCGGGATCCTACGAGCAGTACTTC.

This clone was seen only a few times. The chain couples TRBV2 to TRBJ1-2, with TRBD1 identical over 10 bases. Germline-derived CDR1 and CDR2 are SNHLY and FYNNEI. This CDR3 contains 15 residues. The V segment lost 3 bases and the J segment 6 bases; nucleotides outside the gene matches: 7. The CDR3 spells CASSDGDRGVNGYTF. The CDR3 DNA reads as TGTGCCAGCAGTGATGGGGACAGGGGAGTAAATGGCTACACCTTC.

The chain recombines TRBV27 with TRBJ2-4; D may be TRBD1 (5 bases). Germline V CDR1 and CDR2: MNHEY, SMNVEV (reference sequence). The CDR3 sequence is 14 residues long. Trimming removed 8 bases at V and 1 base at J, with 12 bases between. DNA for the CDR3: TGTGCCAGCTGTCGTGCAGGGGCCAAAAACATTCAGTACTTC. It yields the protein CASCRAGAKNIQYF.

This clone was counted a few times. The chain uses TRBV7-3 and TRBJ1-1; a possible D gene is TRBD1 (5 bases). Trimming pared 3 bases from V and 4 bases from J, leaving 12 bases between. Germline loops: CDR1 SGHTA, CDR2 FQGTGA. The CDR3 consists of 14 residues. For the CDR3, the DNA is TGTGCCAGCAGCTTCGACTTCAGGGTCACTGAAGCTTTCTTT. Translating it yields CASSFDFRVTEAFF.

The gene calls are TRBV11-2 and TRBJ1-2; D ambiguous. This CDR3 contains 15 residues. V shed 1 base and J shed 3 bases, with 12 bases lying between them. Germline values: CDR1 SGHAT, CDR2 FQNNGV. CDR3 coding DNA: TGTGCCAGCAGCTTAGCGGCAGGAACCGACTATGGCTACACCTTC. Its translation: CASSLAAGTDYGYTF.

This clone was counted between two and nine times. The V call is TRBV4-2, the J call TRBJ2-5, with a weak D call TRBD1 (5 bases). CDR1 and CDR2 (germline): LGHNA, YNFKEQ. This CDR3 is 14 amino acids long. The V gene lost 0 bases and the J gene lost 9 bases, with 14 bases spanning the gap. The CDR3 DNA sequence: TGTGCCAGCAGCCAAGATACGAGCCGCAGGGCCCAGTACTTC. Encoded protein: CASSQDTSRRAQYF.

The CDR3: CASSWGTGAEAFF. In DNA form, the CDR3 reads TGTGCCAGCAGTTGGGGGACAGGGGCTGAAGCTTTCTTT. The chain has TRBV27 and TRBJ1-1; 10 bases align to TRBD1. The CDR3 is made up of 13 amino acids. V shed 4 bases, J shed 6 bases, and the junction held 2 bases outside the gene matches. Looked up from germline, CDR1 is MNHEY and CDR2 is SMNVEV (reference sequence).

The genes are TRBV7-2 and TRBJ2-3, with 9 bases aligning to TRBD2. V dropped 4 bases and J dropped 0; count of bases not matched to a gene: 8. This CDR3 contains 17 residues. CDR1 and CDR2 from the germline V gene are SGHTA and FQGNSA. The CDR3 DNA is TGTGCCAGCAGCTGGCTGTCTCTAGCGGGGAGCACAGATACGCAGTATTTT. This sequence encodes CASSWLSLAGSTDTQYF.

The chain links TRBV30 to TRBJ1-2; D gene ambiguous. V was clipped by 1 base and J by 0 bases, with 6 bases between them. The CDR3 covers 13 residues. CDR1 is GTSNPN, CDR2 SVGIG, per germline (reference sequence). The CDR3 is CAWSDQANYGYTF. As DNA, the CDR3 is TGTGCCTGGAGTGACCAGGCTAACTATGGCTACACCTTC.

The V call is TRBV2, the J call TRBJ2-3; D ambiguous. Germline V gene sequence: CDR1 SNHLY, CDR2 FYNNEI. The CDR3 runs to 14 residues. Between the trimmed V and J ends, which lost 8 bases and 6 bases, there was a span of 18 bases. The CDR3 DNA reads TGTGCCAGCCGCCCAAGTACCTACGGGGATACGCAGTATTTT. This translates into CASRPSTYGDTQYF.

This chain links TRBV4-2 with TRBJ1-6; D is possibly TRBD1 (6 bases). The CDR3 spans 16 residues. Trimming took 1 base from V and 7 from J, leaving 14 bases between them. Germline assignment: CDR1 LGHNA and CDR2 YNFKEQ. In DNA, the CDR3 is TGTGCCAGCAGCCAAGTGCCGGGGAGGGGGAATTCACCCCTCCACTTT. Protein product: CASSQVPGRGNSPLHF.